The entry below describes one TCR beta chain. What antigen it recognizes has not been identified. No per-base quality is available; no much larger clone lies one base away. For sequencing of the TCRbeta CDR3 region, genomic DNA was extracted from the sorted cells. The immunoSEQ Assay was used to sequence the TCRbeta CDR3 regions. In its TCRdb copy, this immuneACCESS table keeps in-frame sequences only and misses some clones. Where compared with another copy, unresolved V genes explain less than half of these, and the others have no known cause. This sample has approximately 82,000 clones in its table, and over 75% of those were observed once. Clones ranked in the top ten supply roughly 4% of the sample. The sample is drawn from a study of OX40 agonist ivuxolimab in advanced cancers. Background on the whole study: Ivuxolimab was an agonistic, fully human IgG2 monoclonal antibody directed against OX40 (CD134), a costimulatory receptor. Partial responses occurred in three dose-escalation patients, of whom one had hepatocellular carcinoma and two had cutaneous melanoma. The purpose of peripheral TCRbeta sequencing was to test whether ivuxolimab changed TCR sequence diversity and led to clonal T-cell expansion. Intravenous ivuxolimab was administered to patients every 2 weeks at six dose levels: 0.01, 0.1, 0.3, 1.5, 3 and 10 mg/kg. Among the approximately 50 dose-escalation patients, about 20 had hepatocellular carcinoma, roughly 15 melanoma, 9 renal cell carcinoma and 9 head and neck cancer. The paper covers the monotherapy dose-escalation part of the phase I ivuxolimab trial, which included N of about 50 patients. Prior anti-PD-1, anti-PD-L1 or anti-CTLA-4 therapy was permitted, and 30% to 45% of dose-escalation patients had received checkpoint inhibitors. In the dose-escalation cohort, over 65% of patients were male, and the mean age was roughly 60 years, with a range of about 23 to 90.

V is cut by 2 bases and J by 0 bases, and the space between the germline ends is 20 bases. The CDR3 numbers 19 residues from cysteine through phenylalanine. Of the read, only the CDR3 DNA is kept; its 57 bases are in frame from base 1. CDR1 LNHDA and CDR2 SQIVND are derived from the germline V gene (reference sequence). The full study reports these points: At doses from 0.1 to 3.0 mg/kg, clonal expansion was seen in both CD4+ and CD8+ blood T cells between baseline and week 6. On average, CD8+ T cells showed more expanded clones than CD4+ T cells after ivuxolimab. In the 0.1-3.0 mg/kg groups, partial responders were among the patients with the lowest normalized peripheral clonal expansion, particularly in CD8+ T cells. Which antigens the clonally expanded peripheral T cells were specific for was not determined. Low levels of normalized T-cell clonal expansion were also seen in some nonresponding patients.

The trial excluded patients who had a history of autoimmune disease or who were on systemic immunosuppression. In every dose cohort, peripheral blood was drawn for TCR sequencing at baseline, cycle 4 day 1, and cycle 7 day 1. The samples were drawn from a first-in-human, open-label, multicenter phase I dose-escalation trial of ivuxolimab. The trial enrolled adults with locally advanced or metastatic head and neck squamous cell, hepatocellular, melanoma or renal cell carcinoma. Before TCR sequencing, CD4+ T cells and CD8+ T cells were sorted from peripheral blood as separate populations. Source: CD4+ or CD8+ T cells sorted from blood, taken in a trial of the OX40 agonist ivuxolimab. This receptor chain uses TRBV19 and TRBJ2-1; the D call is possibly TRBD1 or TRBD2, each sharing 5 bases. The sequence was collected from an adult with an advanced solid tumor such as melanoma, head and neck, liver or kidney cancer. The CDR3 reads CASSIRGTRGWDSYNEQFF. The DNA sequence follows: TGTGCCAGTAGTATAAGAGGGACGAGGGGCTGGGACTCCTACAATGAGCAGTTCTTC.